A single sample gave rise to the 27 T cell receptor beta chains below, sequenced in a study of blood T cell repertoires in COVID-19. The method was immunoSEQ multiplex PCR; TCRdb's version includes in-frame clones alone and lacks a portion of them. This table holds fewer than 200,000 clones, around 78% found once. The material sequenced was PBMCs or T cells enriched from blood (not recorded which). Receptors were obtained from a woman aged 45-60 years who had recovered from COVID-19.

The chain is built from TRBV21-1 and TRBJ2-7; the DNA was not used to check the table's D call, TRBD2. TRBV21-1 is a pseudogene segment. The CDR3 runs to 15 residues. The CDR3 region has the DNA TGTGCCAGCAGCAAAGGGGAGGGGGTGAATAGCGAGCAGTACGTC. Encoded protein: CASSKGEGVNSEQYV.

The genes are TRBV7-2 and TRBJ2-1; 8 nucleotides align to TRBD2. Germline V gives CDR1 SGHTA, CDR2 FQGNSA. The CDR3 is 15 residues long. Trimming at V came to 3 bases and at J to 9 bases, leaving 10 bases not matched to a gene. The CDR3 loop reads CASSFSGGAYGEQFF. CDR3 DNA: TGTGCCAGCAGCTTCAGCGGGGGAGCTTATGGTGAGCAGTTCTTC.

V is TRBV28 and J is TRBJ1-3; TRBD1 is a possible D gene (5 bases). Germline CDR1 is MDHEN and CDR2 is SYDVKM. The CDR3 is 14 residues long. V shed 6 bases and J shed 3 bases, with 12 bases lying between them. CDR3 protein: CASRAQGYGNTIYF. The DNA of the CDR3 is TGTGCCAGCAGGGCGCAGGGATATGGAAACACCATATATTTT.

The chain employs TRBV11-3 and TRBJ1-1; D remains ambiguous. The CDR3 loop spans 13 amino acids. Looked up from germline, CDR1 is SGHNT and CDR2 is YENEEA. V dropped 3 bases and J dropped 11 bases, with 16 bases sitting between them. The CDR3 protein is CASSFEVLELAFF. The CDR3 DNA follows: TGTGCCAGCAGCTTTGAGGTTCTTGAACTTGCTTTCTTT.

V is TRBV5-6 and J is TRBJ1-2, with D hard to call. CDR3 size: 12 residues. V lost 5 bases to trimming and J lost 6 bases, with 11 bases between them. The germline CDR1 and CDR2 sequences are SGHDT and YYEEEE. CDR3 bases: TGTGCCAGCAGAATAGTACGTGATGGCTACACCTTC. Protein sequence: CASRIVRDGYTF. Using reference TRBV5-6 and TRBJ1-2 for the parts outside the CDR3, the full variable domain is DAGVTQSPTHLIKTRGQQVTLRCSPKSGHDTVSWYQQALGQGPQFIFQYYEEEERQRGNFPDRFSGHQFPNYSSELNVNALLLGDSALYLCASRIVRDGYTFGSGTRLTVV.

The chain uses TRBV12-5 and TRBJ2-1; D gene ambiguous. The V gene lost 4 bases and the J gene lost 4 bases, with 8 bases spanning the gap. This CDR3 contains 13 residues. Germline V gene data show CDR1 as LGHNT and CDR2 as FRNRAP. DNA for the CDR3: TGTGCTAGTGGTTCCCCCCCTTACAATGAGCAGTTCTTC. Residues: CASGSPPYNEQFF.

V usage is TRBV5-6 and J usage is TRBJ2-7, with 10 bases identical to TRBD1. This CDR3 has 15 amino acids. CDR1 and CDR2 (germline): SGHDT, YYEEEE. V lost 3 bases and J lost 4; bases outside the gene matches: 7. The CDR3 loop reads CASSSTGQGLYEQYV. In nucleotides, the CDR3 is TGTGCCAGCAGCTCAACGGGACAGGGGCTATACGAGCAGTACGTC.

The rearrangement links TRBV4-2 to TRBJ2-3; 8 nucleotides agree with TRBD2. Germline V gene data show CDR1 as LGHNA and CDR2 as YNFKEQ. The CDR3 totals 16 residues. J gave up 1 base and V 4 bases, and 7 bases lay outside the gene matches. The CDR3 is CASSPGLALGTDTQYF. CDR3 sequence (DNA): TGTGCCAGCAGCCCCGGACTAGCTTTGGGCACAGATACGCAGTATTTT.

The chain links TRBV28 to TRBJ1-2, with 9 bases identical to TRBD1. Losses at the gene ends were 6 bases for V and 7 bases for J; bases not matched to a gene: 9. Germline CDR1 is MDHEN and CDR2 is SYDVKM. The CDR3 totals 14 residues. CDR3 nucleotides: TGTGCCAGCAGCCCTCCGGACAGGGGAGGTGGCTACACCTTC. It codes for CASSPPDRGGGYTF.

The rearrangement joins TRBV5-4 to TRBJ2-1; 9 nucleotides line up with TRBD1. Germline V gene sequence: CDR1 SGHNT, CDR2 YYREEE (reference sequence). J gave up 10 bases and V 5 bases, and 13 bases lay outside the gene matches. The CDR3 loop spans 15 amino acids. In DNA, the CDR3 is TGTGCCAGCAGGGAGGCGGGACAGGGACTACGAGAGCAGTTCTTC. It translates to CASREAGQGLREQFF. The full variable domain, in which reference TRBV5-4 and TRBJ2-1 provide the parts outside the CDR3, is ETGVTQSPTHLIKTRGQQVTLRCSSQSGHNTVSWYQQALGQGPQFIFQYYREEENGRGNFPPRFSGLQFPNYSSELNVNALELDDSALYLCASREAGQGLREQFFGPGTRLTVL.

CDR3 sequence: CASSYAQATEAFF. The CDR3 bases are TGTGCCAGCAGTTACGCACAGGCAACTGAAGCTTTCTTT. The chain has TRBV6-5 and TRBJ1-1, with D perhaps TRBD1 (5 bases). Trimming removed 2 bases from V and 5 bases from J, with 9 bases in between. There are 13 residues in the CDR3. CDR1 and CDR2 from the germline V gene are MNHEY and SVGAGI.

V is TRBV7-9 and J is TRBJ1-4, with TRBD1 matching over 8 bases. The germline V gene encodes CDR1 SEHNR and CDR2 FQNEAQ (reference sequence). The length of the CDR3 is 15 residues. J was trimmed by 8 bases and V by 6 bases; bases with no gene match: 11. This CDR3 is CASRSDREGGEKLFF. CDR3 DNA: TGTGCCAGCAGATCGGACAGGGAAGGAGGCGAAAAACTGTTTTTT.

This clone turned up a few times. CDR3 protein: CASRQGWSPLHF. The DNA for the CDR3 is TGTGCCAGCCGACAGGGATGGTCACCCCTCCACTTT. The chain recombines TRBV6-5 with TRBJ1-6; 7 bases map to TRBD1. This CDR3 is built from 12 residues. The germline gives CDR1 MNHEY, CDR2 SVGAGI. Trimming cost V 8 bases and J 10 bases; bases outside gene matches: 5.

This clone was counted only a few times. This sequence joins TRBV27 and TRBJ1-6; possibly TRBD1 for D (6 bases). This CDR3 has 14 amino acids. V dropped 2 bases and J dropped 9 bases, with 11 bases sitting between them. Germline V lookup: CDR1 MNHEY, CDR2 SMNVEV (reference sequence). The CDR3 protein is CASSLKGGSSPLHF. Written as DNA, the CDR3 is TGTGCCAGCAGTTTAAAGGGGGGGAGTTCACCCCTCCACTTT.

This chain joins TRBV24-1 and TRBJ2-1; TRBD2 aligns across 14 bases. This CDR3 is 16 amino acids long. The junction had 6 bases not matched to a gene; V was cut back by 3 bases and J by 9 bases. Germline assignment: CDR1 KGHDR and CDR2 SFDVKD. The CDR3 loop reads CATSDTTSGRAGEQFF. CDR3 DNA sequence: TGTGCCACCAGTGATACGACTAGCGGGAGGGCCGGTGAGCAGTTCTTC.

V gene TRBV28 combines with J gene TRBJ1-5; 7 nucleotides line up with TRBD1. The germline CDR1 and CDR2 sequences are MDHEN and SYDVKM. The V gene end was trimmed by 1 base and the J gene end by 6 bases; junction bases not matched to a gene: 3. This CDR3 is 14 amino acids long. The CDR3 sequence: CASSLSDRSQPQHF. The CDR3 coding sequence is TGTGCCAGCAGTTTATCGGACAGGTCTCAGCCCCAGCATTTT.

The rearrangement links TRBV12-5 to TRBJ1-4; TRBD1 aligns across 7 bases. Looked up from germline, CDR1 is LGHNT and CDR2 is FRNRAP. Trimming took 5 bases from V and 7 from J; bases not matched to a gene: 13. The CDR3 is 16 residues long. This CDR3 reads CASGTARQGTSEKLFF. The CDR3 nucleotides read TGTGCTAGTGGTACCGCCCGACAGGGAACAAGTGAAAAACTGTTTTTT.

In this sample, this clone turned up once. CDR3 sequence (DNA): TGTGCCAGCTCACCACGGCCTGGCTACGAGCAGTACGTC. It yields the protein CASSPRPGYEQYV. V and J are TRBV18 and TRBJ2-7; no reliable D call. V shed 1 base and J shed 3 bases, with 7 bases lying between them. CDR1 is KGHSH, CDR2 LQKENI, per germline. The CDR3 has 13 residues.

V is TRBV7-9 and J is TRBJ1-2, with 7 positions matching TRBD1. CDR1 and CDR2 (germline): SEHNR, FQNEAQ (reference sequence). This CDR3 is built from 14 residues. V trimming: 4 bases; J trimming: 3 bases; junction bases outside the gene matches: 5. This CDR3 reads CASSSSGQHYGYTF. The CDR3 coding sequence is TGTGCCAGCAGCTCCTCGGGACAGCACTATGGCTACACCTTC.

The rearrangement joins TRBV25-1 to TRBJ1-1; D perhaps matches TRBD1 (5 bases). CDR1 MGHDK and CDR2 SYGVNS come from the germline V gene. This CDR3 spans 13 amino acids. V was clipped by 3 bases and J by 4 bases, with 9 bases between them. The CDR3 nucleotides read TGTGCCAGCAGTGATACGGGGGGCACTGAAGCTTTCTTT. Its protein is CASSDTGGTEAFF.

This clone occurred once. The chain uses TRBV30 and TRBJ1-6; no clear D gene. CDR1 and CDR2 from the germline V gene are GTSNPN and SVGIG (reference sequence). The CDR3 length is 12 residues. The V end lost 2 bases, the J end lost 7 bases, and 6 bases lay between the germline ends. CDR3 protein: CAWSMQNSPLHF. In DNA, the CDR3 is TGTGCCTGGAGTATGCAGAATTCACCCCTCCACTTT.

The V gene is TRBV6-5, the J gene TRBJ1-1; no clear D. V lost 3 bases and J 3 bases, leaving 8 bases between the germline ends. The germline V gene encodes CDR1 MNHEY and CDR2 SVGAGI. CDR3 size: 13 residues. CDR3 nucleotides: TGTGCCAGCAGTTATCATCGGGACACTGAAGCTTTCTTT. It codes for CASSYHRDTEAFF.

V is TRBV15 and J is TRBJ2-3, with D tentatively TRBD1 (7 bases). Per germline, CDR1 LNHNV and CDR2 YYDKDF (reference sequence). V gave up 4 bases and J gave up 5 bases, with 16 bases separating them. The CDR3 is 15 amino acids. CDR3 nucleotides: TGTGCCACCAGCACTCAACAGGGGAGGAGAGATACGCAGTATTTT. The encoded protein is CATSTQQGRRDTQYF.

The chain joins TRBV27 to TRBJ2-1; D perhaps matches TRBD1 (5 bases). The V and J ends lost 6 bases and 6 bases respectively, with 21 bases between them. The CDR3 length is 16 residues. The germline V gene has CDR1 MNHEY and CDR2 SMNVEV (reference sequence). CDR3 protein: CASSPRVAYPTNEQFF. DNA of the CDR3: TGTGCCAGCAGCCCCAGGGTGGCTTACCCCACCAATGAGCAGTTCTTC.

V and J are TRBV27 and TRBJ1-2; possibly TRBD1 for D (6 bases). Trimming left V 5 bases short and J 0 bases short, with 13 bases between. This CDR3 is 15 amino acids long. In germline, CDR1 is MNHEY, CDR2 SMNVEV (reference sequence). CDR3 loop: CASSPDRLANYGYTF. The DNA for the CDR3 is TGTGCCAGCAGTCCAGACAGGCTAGCTAACTATGGCTACACCTTC.

The rearrangement links TRBV4-3 to TRBJ1-1; D call uncertain. Germline CDR1 is LGHNA and CDR2 is YSLEER. The CDR3 runs 14 residues. Trimming took 0 bases from V and 0 from J, leaving 5 bases between them. The CDR3 DNA reads TGCGCCAGCAGCCAAGAAGCGCTGAACACTGAAGCTTTCTTT. This gives the protein CASSQEALNTEAFF.

CDR3 protein: CASSSGPGLSYEQYV. In DNA form, the CDR3 reads TGCGCCAGCAGCTCGGGACCGGGACTCTCCTACGAGCAGTACGTC. This chain joins TRBV5-1 and TRBJ2-7; tentatively, D is TRBD2 (6 bases). CDR1 and CDR2 (germline): SGHRS, YFSETQ. This CDR3 has 15 amino acids. V lost 3 bases and J lost 0, with 13 bases in between.